The 26 T cell receptor beta chains given below trace back to one sample, sequenced in a study of blood T cells in healthy people across ages. The authors ran a second PCR of about 7 to 11 cycles using a sample-barcoded 5' primer and a J-beta primer mix. TCRdb re-analysed the 5' RACE reads in MiXCR, keeping a single row per CDR3 protein. The sample holds about 1.5 million distinct CDR3 sequences, 35% to 45% seen once. Sequencing input: blood. Every receptor here comes from a woman in her late teens or twenties in good health.

This clonotype has ten or more counts. V is TRBV29-1 and J is TRBJ1-1; D is unclear. The CDR3 loop spans 12 amino acids. The germline CDR1 and CDR2 sequences are SQVTM and ANQGSEA. V was shortened by 7 bases and J by 7 bases, with 16 bases between the two germline ends. CDR3 nucleotides: TGCAGCGCCACTATGGCCGGGATTGAAGCTTTCTTT. Translation gives CSATMAGIEAFF.

V and J are TRBV6-5 and TRBJ1-2; D possibly corresponds to TRBD1 (5 bases). CDR3 length: 14 amino acids. The V gene lost 2 bases and the J gene lost 2 bases, with 9 bases spanning the gap. Germline CDR1 and CDR2: MNHEY and SVGAGI. The CDR3 nucleotides read TGTGCCAGCAGTTACGGGGGGAGGAACTATGGCTACACCTTC. It yields the protein CASSYGGRNYGYTF.

The chain recombines TRBV4-3 with TRBJ1-1; 7 nucleotides line up with TRBD1. Trimming took 3 bases from V and 1 from J; bases not matched to a gene: 5. Per the germline V gene, CDR1 is LGHNA and CDR2 is YSLEER. The CDR3 length is 15 residues. CDR3 DNA: TGCGCCAGCAGCCATGGGACAGTGGGGAACACTGAAGCTTTCTTT. Translated, it gives CASSHGTVGNTEAFF.

The V gene is TRBV25-1, the J gene TRBJ2-3; tentative D call: TRBD1 (8 bases). Trimming shortened V by 6 bases and J by 1 base, and 14 bases separated the two germline ends. The CDR3 totals 15 residues. The germline V gene encodes CDR1 MGHDK and CDR2 SYGVNS. This CDR3 is CASSQGAGGTDTQYF. The CDR3 DNA sequence: TGTGCCAGCAGCCAGGGGGCGGGAGGCACAGATACGCAGTATTTT.

This clonotype was seen a handful of times. V usage is TRBV6-5 and J usage is TRBJ1-5; possibly TRBD1 for D (6 bases). The CDR3 totals 13 residues. Germline CDR1 is MNHEY and CDR2 is SVGAGI. Trimming removed 5 bases at V and 7 bases at J, with 12 bases between. CDR3 DNA sequence: TGTGCCAGCAGTGACAACAGGGAACAGCCCCAGCATTTT. Its translation is CASSDNREQPQHF.

The genes are TRBV27 and TRBJ2-3, with D tentatively TRBD1 (6 bases). The ends were cut back, 6 bases at V and 6 bases at J, with 25 bases in the middle. The germline V gene has CDR1 MNHEY and CDR2 SMNVEV (reference sequence). The CDR3 runs 17 residues. CDR3 DNA sequence: TGTGCCAGCAGCCCGAGGACAGCAGGTCTCATTTTGGATACGCAGTATTTT. As protein: CASSPRTAGLILDTQYF.

This clonotype was seen at least ten times. The V gene is TRBV29-1, the J gene TRBJ1-5; 8 bases align to TRBD1. CDR3 size: 14 residues. Trimming took 4 bases from V and 2 from J; bases not matched to a gene: 4. Per germline, CDR1 SQVTM and CDR2 ANQGSEA. CDR3 residues: CSVAQGAGNQPQHF. CDR3 bases: TGCAGCGTTGCCCAGGGGGCTGGCAATCAGCCCCAGCATTTT.

In this sample, this clonotype turned up a few times. The chain carries TRBV5-1 and TRBJ1-2; D unclear. The ends were cut back, 0 bases at V and 3 bases at J, with 15 bases in the middle. The germline V gene has CDR1 SGHRS and CDR2 YFSETQ. The CDR3 loop spans 16 amino acids. The CDR3 reads CASSLVEGPVDYGYTF. The CDR3, as DNA: TGCGCCAGCAGCTTGGTGGAGGGTCCTGTCGACTATGGCTACACCTTC.

This chain joins TRBV12-5 and TRBJ1-2; D not certain. The length of the CDR3 is 17 residues. Trimming cost V 3 bases and J 3 bases, with 20 bases left between them. Germline loops: CDR1 LGHNT, CDR2 FRNRAP. The CDR3 loop is CASGFWTLVRRDYGYTF. CDR3 sequence (DNA): TGTGCTAGTGGTTTTTGGACGCTCGTAAGGCGGGACTATGGCTACACCTTC.

CDR3 protein: CASSQDRGQANEKLFF. DNA of the CDR3: TGTGCCAGCAGCCAAGATAGGGGCCAGGCTAATGAAAAACTGTTTTTT. The rearrangement joins TRBV14 to TRBJ1-4, with a possible D match to TRBD1 (5 bases). CDR3 length equals 16 residues. The V and J ends lost 0 bases and 3 bases respectively, with 11 bases between them. The V gene's germline CDR1 is SGHDN and CDR2 FVKESK.

The chain recombines TRBV5-5 with TRBJ2-5, with a weak D call TRBD2 (6 bases). Per germline, CDR1 SGHKS and CDR2 YYEKEE (reference sequence). V lost 0 bases to trimming and J lost 0 bases, with 12 bases between them. The CDR3 runs 16 residues. The CDR3 DNA sequence: TGTGCCAGCAGCTTGGAGGCGGGACCATACCAAGAGACCCAGTACTTC. Its protein is CASSLEAGPYQETQYF. The complete variable domain, with remaining parts taken from reference TRBV5-5 and TRBJ2-5, reads DAGVTQSPTHLIKTRGQQVTLRCSPISGHKSVSWYQQVLGQGPQFIFQYYEKEERGRGNFPDRFSARQFPNYSSELNVNALLLGDSALYLCASSLEAGPYQETQYFGPGTRLLVL.

This clonotype showed up just a few times. The gene calls are TRBV6-1 and TRBJ1-5; D is uncertain. The germline CDR1 and CDR2 sequences are MNHNS and SASEGT. The CDR3 runs to 14 residues. The V gene lost 7 bases and the J gene lost 2 bases, with 12 bases spanning the gap. This CDR3 reads CASNWVERNQPQHF. The CDR3 DNA is TGTGCCAGCAATTGGGTAGAGCGCAATCAGCCCCAGCATTTT.

The sample holds a few counts of this clonotype. The V gene is TRBV9, the J gene TRBJ1-1, with D hard to call. The CDR3 length is 13 residues. V dropped 8 bases and J dropped 0 bases, with 11 bases sitting between them. CDR1 SGDLS and CDR2 YYNGEE come from the germline V gene. This chain's CDR3 is CARPRQVNTEAFF. For the CDR3, the DNA is TGTGCCAGACCTAGGCAGGTGAACACTGAAGCTTTCTTT. Filled out from reference TRBV9 and TRBJ1-1, the complete variable domain reads DSGVTQTPKHLITATGQRVTLRCSPRSGDLSVYWYQQSLDQGLQFLIQYYNGEERAKGNILERFSAQQFPDLHSELNLSSLELGDSALYFCARPRQVNTEAFFGQGTRLTVV.

This clonotype came up a few times. This sequence joins TRBV20-1 and TRBJ2-7; 12 nucleotides align to TRBD1. Germline loops: CDR1 DFQATT, CDR2 SNEGSKA (reference sequence). Trimming removed 1 base from V and 4 bases from J; junction bases left unmatched: 2. The CDR3 consists of 14 residues. In nucleotides, the CDR3 is TGCAGTGCTAGAGGGGACAGGGGGCTTTACGAGCAGTACTTC. This encodes CSARGDRGLYEQYF.

This chain connects TRBV7-9 to TRBJ1-5, with D hard to call. V lost 7 bases, J lost 4 bases, and 11 bases lay in between. Germline V lookup: CDR1 SEHNR, CDR2 FQNEAQ (reference sequence). The CDR3 runs 13 residues. In DNA form, the CDR3 reads TGTGCCAGCACCCTCACGGCTAATCAGCCCCAGCATTTT. This codes for CASTLTANQPQHF.

In this sample, this clonotype turned up a few times. V gene TRBV10-3 combines with J gene TRBJ1-5, with 9 nucleotides matching TRBD1. Trimming removed 10 bases from V and 6 bases from J; junction bases left unmatched: 13. Looked up from germline, CDR1 is ENHRY and CDR2 is SYGVKD. The CDR3 has 15 amino acids. CDR3: CATRPGQGSGQPQHF. CDR3 nucleotide sequence: TGTGCCACCCGTCCGGGACAGGGATCCGGTCAGCCCCAGCATTTT.

The chain uses TRBV4-3 and TRBJ2-7, with D unclear. V lost 0 bases to trimming and J lost 5 bases, with 11 bases between them. Germline CDR1 reads LGHNA; CDR2 reads YSLEER. This CDR3 comprises 14 residues. CDR3 loop: CASSQEVLHDEQYF. The CDR3, as DNA: TGCGCCAGCAGCCAAGAGGTCCTACACGACGAGCAGTACTTC.

This clonotype showed up just a few times. The genes are TRBV2 and TRBJ2-2; D call uncertain. Trimming took 5 bases from V and 0 from J, leaving 10 bases between them. The CDR3 is 15 residues long. CDR1 is SNHLY and CDR2 is FYNNEI in the germline V gene. Here the CDR3 reads CASSISNPNTGELFF. Here the CDR3 DNA reads TGTGCCAGCAGTATCTCCAACCCGAACACCGGGGAGCTGTTTTTT.

Only a few counts were recorded for this clonotype. The genes are TRBV7-2 and TRBJ2-1; D gene ambiguous. V lost 3 bases and J lost 0, with 9 bases in between. Germline V gene lookup returns CDR1 SGHTA and CDR2 FQGNSA. The CDR3 loop spans 15 amino acids. The CDR3 loop reads CASSLWESSYNEQFF. The DNA of the CDR3 is TGTGCCAGCAGCTTGTGGGAAAGCTCCTACAATGAGCAGTTCTTC.

As to this clonotype: The junction does not match germline at one end; this may be a read error. The V gene is TRBV5-1, the J gene TRBJ1-6, with 7 bases lining up with TRBD1. This CDR3 spans 15 amino acids. From germline, CDR1 is SGHRS and CDR2 YFSETQ. The CDR3 DNA reads TGCGCCAGCAGCTTGGGACAGGGATCGAATTCGCCCCCCCACTTT. Protein sequence: CASSLGQGSNSPPHF.

This chain joins TRBV28 and TRBJ2-7; 9 bases are shared with TRBD1. The J call may be mistaken, given a closer DNA end match to TRBJ2-5. CDR3 length equals 14 residues. The germline gives CDR1 MDHEN, CDR2 SYDVKM. The CDR3 DNA reads TGTGCCAGCAGTAACAGGGGGCTGGTGGAGACCCAGTACTTC. Translating it yields CASSNRGLVETQYF.

This clonotype was detected only once. V and J are TRBV7-2 and TRBJ2-7; 8 nucleotides align to TRBD2. Germline assignment: CDR1 SGHTA and CDR2 FQGNSA. Trimming removed 2 bases from V and 7 bases from J; junction bases left unmatched: 10. The CDR3 totals 15 residues. CDR3 DNA sequence: TGTGCCAGCAGCTTACGGTCGGGGGGGGGTGGTGAGCAGTACTTC. This codes for CASSLRSGGGGEQYF. Using reference TRBV7-2 and TRBJ2-7 for the parts outside the CDR3, the full variable domain is GAGVSQSPSNKVTEKGKDVELRCDPISGHTALYWYRQSLGQGLEFLIYFQGNSAPDKSGLPSDRFSAERTGGSVSTLTIQRTQQEDSAVYLCASSLRSGGGGEQYFGPGTRLTVT.

V and J are TRBV7-3 and TRBJ2-1; the match to TRBD2 covers 7 bases. Germline assignment: CDR1 SGHTA and CDR2 FQGTGA. V lost 5 bases to trimming and J lost 6 bases; unmatched junction nucleotides: 10. CDR3 length: 15 residues. In DNA form, the CDR3 reads TGTGCCAGCAGCCTCGATCGGGGAGGGCCCAATGAGCAGTTCTTC. Amino acid sequence: CASSLDRGGPNEQFF.

This clonotype was counted a few times. The J gene is TRBJ2-3, the V gene TRBV27, with D tentatively TRBD2 (6 bases). Per germline, CDR1 MNHEY and CDR2 SMNVEV (reference sequence). CDR3 length equals 15 residues. The V end lost 7 bases, the J end lost 3 bases, and 17 bases lay between the germline ends. CDR3 DNA sequence: TGTGCCAGCAAGGAGGGCACTTTTGGGACAGATACGCAGTATTTT. As protein: CASKEGTFGTDTQYF.

For this clonotype: Germline is not matched at one junction end, which may reflect a read error. The chain recombines TRBV2 with TRBJ2-2; D possibly corresponds to TRBD1 (6 bases). The germline gives CDR1 SNHLY, CDR2 FYNNEI. The CDR3 is made up of 14 amino acids. CDR3 in DNA: TGTGCCGGCAGTGAACAGGGGAACACCGGGGAGCTGTTTTTT. It translates to CAGSEQGNTGELFF. Variable domain in full (rest from reference TRBV2 and TRBJ2-2): EPEVTQTPSHQVTQMGQEVILRCVPISNHLYFYWYRQILGQKVEFLVSFYNNEISEKSEIFDDQFSVERPDGSNFTLKIRSTKLEDSAMYFCAGSEQGNTGELFFGEGSRLTVL.

The chain has TRBV7-2 and TRBJ2-7, with D maybe TRBD1 (5 bases). The germline V gene has CDR1 SGHTA and CDR2 FQGNSA. The V gene lost 2 bases and the J gene lost 2 bases, with 10 bases spanning the gap. This CDR3 contains 14 residues. The chain's CDR3 is CASSLQQGTYEQYF. The CDR3 DNA reads as TGTGCCAGCAGCTTACAGCAGGGAACCTACGAGCAGTACTTC.